The T cell receptor beta chain described here comes from a study of blood T cell repertoires in COVID-19. Participants spanned ages roughly 18 to 90 years and resided in about two dozen US areas. A COVID-19 case had been met by exposed participants during the 2 weeks before study entry. Trimming pared 1 base from V and 2 bases from J, leaving 19 bases between. This CDR3 has 18 amino acids. Germline loops: CDR1 SGHKS, CDR2 YYEKEE (reference sequence). The method was immunoSEQ multiplex PCR; TCRdb's version includes in-frame clones alone and lacks a portion of them. The sample consists of about 150,000 clones, around 80% of them appearing once.

The clonotype originates from a man between 65 and 85 years old who had been exposed to COVID-19. This chain uses TRBV5-5 with TRBJ2-4; D might be TRBD1 (5 bases). The material sequenced was PBMCs or T cells enriched from blood (not recorded which). This CDR3 reads CASSLMLHRYQSKNIQYF. DNA of the CDR3: TGTGCCAGCAGCTTGATGTTGCACAGGTATCAATCCAAAAACATTCAGTACTTC.